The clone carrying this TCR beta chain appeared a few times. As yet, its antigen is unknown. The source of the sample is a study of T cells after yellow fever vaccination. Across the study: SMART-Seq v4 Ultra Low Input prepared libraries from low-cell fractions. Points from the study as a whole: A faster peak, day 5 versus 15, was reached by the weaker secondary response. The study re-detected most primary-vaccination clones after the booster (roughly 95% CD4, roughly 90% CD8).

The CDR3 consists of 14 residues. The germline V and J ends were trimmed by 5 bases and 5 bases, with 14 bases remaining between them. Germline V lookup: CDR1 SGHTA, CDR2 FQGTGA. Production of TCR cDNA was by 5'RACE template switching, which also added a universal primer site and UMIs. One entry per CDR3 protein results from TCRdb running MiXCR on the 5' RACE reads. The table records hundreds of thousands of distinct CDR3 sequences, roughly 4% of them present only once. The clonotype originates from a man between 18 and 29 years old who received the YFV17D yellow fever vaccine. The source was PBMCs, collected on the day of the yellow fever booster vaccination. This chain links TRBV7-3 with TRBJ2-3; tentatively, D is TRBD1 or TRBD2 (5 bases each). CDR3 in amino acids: CASSPGTAGDTQYF. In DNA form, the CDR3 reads TGTGCCAGCAGCCCCGGGACCGCGGGAGATACGCAGTATTTT.